This T cell receptor (beta chain) was sequenced for a study of blood T cells in healthy people across ages. Study results and caveats: Since the PBMCs were unsorted, naive and antigen-experienced cells could not be conclusively compared. Long-lived donors exceeded aged donors in naive CD4+ cells and diversity.

From germline, CDR1 is SGHTA and CDR2 FQGTGA. Trimming cost V 6 bases and J 4 bases; bases outside gene matches: 13. The CDR3 is 16 amino acids. The authors ran a second PCR of about 6 to 12 cycles using a sample-barcoded 5' primer and a J-beta primer mix. TCRdb reprocessed the 5' RACE reads with MiXCR, giving one entry per CDR3 protein. Of fewer than 900,000 distinct CDR3 sequences detected, roughly 41% appear once; the ten largest clones hold 20% to 25%. This clonotype was seen at least ten times. The antigen remains undetermined. The TCR comes from a woman aged 55-69 years in good health. Sequenced: blood. The chain combines TRBV7-3 with TRBJ2-5, with 8 bases lining up with TRBD2. CDR3 DNA: TGTGCCAGCAGTCAGACGGGGACTAGGATTGGAGAGACCCAGTACTTC. Encoded protein: CASSQTGTRIGETQYF.